Shown below are 9 T cell receptor beta chains from a single sample sequenced in a study of regulatory T cells in long-lasting Graves disease (dated by TCRdb to the early 2020s). Explained via the paper, the time point label denotes: persistent/refractory GD, antithyroid drugs over 5 years with positive TRAb. For both TCR sequencing and RNA sequencing, RNA was extracted from PBMCs in TRIzol. Libraries came from multiplex PCR. TCRdb names Illumina HiSeq 4000 as the instrument used. To build TCR beta libraries, CDR3 regions were amplified by Arm-PCR using iRepertoire HTBI primers. In-frame beta chains were kept once TCRdb had trimmed the public reads at Q25 with fastp and called clones with MiXCR. For every CDR3 protein sequence, its rows merge into one entry that carries the most common genes and DNA. This sample gives 450,000 or so distinct CDR3 sequences in total; about a fifth of them show up just once. Over 7.5% of the sample comes from the top ten.

The sequenced sample was peripheral blood mononuclear cells (PBMCs), obtained when the disease was refractory, from a patient treated with antithyroid drugs. These TCRs come from a female donor with Graves disease.

The CDR3 reads CASSLATGVNSPLHF. The DNA of the CDR3 is TGTGCCAGCAGCTTGGCCACAGGGGTGAATTCACCCCTCCACTTT. The V call is TRBV5-5, the J call TRBJ1-6; 7 bases align to TRBD1. The CDR3 is 15 amino acids. V gave up 0 bases and J gave up 7 bases; unmatched junction bases: 4. Germline CDR1 reads SGHKS; CDR2 reads YYEKEE (reference sequence).

The sample holds many counts of this clonotype. The chain carries TRBV6-1 and TRBJ1-6; TRBD1 is a possible D gene (5 bases). This CDR3 is 16 amino acids long. Trimming removed 1 base at V and 7 bases at J, with 14 bases between. The V gene's germline CDR1 is MNHNS and CDR2 SASEGT. The DNA of the CDR3 is TGTGCCAGCAGTGAAGATCGGGGCGCGGGGAATTCACCCCTCCACTTT. It is translated as CASSEDRGAGNSPLHF.

This clonotype has a handful of counts. The CDR3 region is CASSHSNYGYTF. The CDR3 DNA sequence: TGTGCCAGCTCACACAGCAACTATGGCTACACCTTC. The J gene is TRBJ1-2, the V gene TRBV18; D gene uncertain. V shed 4 bases and J shed 2 bases, with 5 bases lying between them. The CDR3 length is 12 residues. From germline, CDR1 is KGHSH and CDR2 LQKENI.

This clonotype came up many times. The rearrangement joins TRBV28 to TRBJ1-1; D might be TRBD1 (5 bases). This CDR3 spans 14 amino acids. Trimming shortened V by 7 bases and J by 4 bases, and 16 bases separated the two germline ends. Germline assignment: CDR1 MDHEN and CDR2 SYDVKM. This chain's CDR3 is CASTAAGHGTEAFF. CDR3 coding DNA: TGTGCCAGCACGGCCGCGGGGCATGGCACTGAAGCTTTCTTT.

V usage is TRBV6-1 and J usage is TRBJ2-7; TRBD1 matches 10 bases. The J segment lost 9 bases and the V segment lost 5 bases, leaving 10 bases of the junction unmatched. This CDR3 has 14 residues. Germline assignment: CDR1 MNHNS and CDR2 SASEGT. CDR3 sequence reads: CASSRTGGSPGQYF. The CDR3 DNA reads as TGTGCCAGCAGTCGGACAGGGGGTTCACCCGGGCAGTACTTC.

With respect to this clonotype: One end of the junction does not line up with germline, which may come from a read error. The V call is TRBV11-2, the J call TRBJ2-3, with D maybe TRBD2 (5 bases). Germline V gives CDR1 SGHAT, CDR2 FQNNGV. The CDR3 has 15 residues. The chain's CDR3 is CANSLRRASPDTQYF. The CDR3 DNA sequence: TGTGCCAACAGCCTCCGCCGAGCTAGCCCAGATACGCAGTATTTT.

On this clonotype: A much larger clone sits a single nucleotide away, making a read error possible. The V gene is TRBV6-2 or TRBV6-3, the J gene TRBJ2-5; perhaps D is TRBD1 or TRBD2 (5 bases each). Germline values: CDR1 MNHEY, CDR2 SVGEGT. The CDR3 spans 14 residues. CDR3 nucleotides: TGTGCCAGCAGTGAAGATTGGGGGAGAGAGACCCGGTACTTC. It encodes CASSEDWGRETRYF.

This clonotype was seen a handful of times. The chain uses TRBV27 and TRBJ2-7; D is perhaps TRBD1 (6 bases). Between the trimmed V and J ends, which lost 8 bases and 1 base, there was a span of 15 bases. Germline assignment: CDR1 MNHEY and CDR2 SMNVEV (reference sequence). The CDR3 consists of 14 residues. The CDR3 reads CASSYRVGSYEQYF. The CDR3 DNA reads TGTGCCAGCTCCTACAGGGTTGGTTCCTACGAGCAGTACTTC.

This clonotype was detected ten times or more. This sequence joins TRBV11-2 and TRBJ1-1; D is unclear. V dropped 3 bases and J dropped 7 bases, with 9 bases sitting between them. The CDR3 has 12 amino acids. Germline V lookup: CDR1 SGHAT, CDR2 FQNNGV. CDR3 bases: TGTGCCAGCAGCTTGCCCATGGGTGAAGCTTTCTTT. Its translation is CASSLPMGEAFF.